Listed below are T cell receptor beta chains from one sample, sequenced in a study of cytomegalovirus exposure and HLA in healthy donors. Profiling relied on immunoSEQ multiplex PCR, and the TCRdb table lists in-frame clones only, not all of them. The table has over 150,000 clones, approximately 78% seen once. The sequenced material came from PBMCs. All receptors derive from a male donor in good health and CMV-seronegative. Each CDR3 is given with its conserved first and last residue. The order of the fields is V gene, D gene, J gene, clone size, CDR3 DNA, CDR3 protein. The D gene is left open where the match is weak. Size values are once, few and many counts, or a class for expanded clones, and some rows have none.

>TRBV5-1|TRBD2|TRBJ2-7|once
TGCGCCAGCATGGCTGCGGGTACTAGCGGGAGGGGCGCCTACGAGCAGTACTTC
CASMAAGTSGRGAYEQYF
>TRBV5-1|.|TRBJ1-1|.
TGCGCCAGCAGCCCCCAAACTACGAACACTGAAGCTTTCTTT
CASSPQTTNTEAFF
>TRBV7-2|.|TRBJ2-7|.
TGTGCCAGCAGCTTAGTGACTGCCACGGGCGAGCAGTACTTC
CASSLVTATGEQYF
>TRBV9|TRBD1|TRBJ2-7|.
TGTGCCAGCAGCCCGACAGGGGCCAACGAGCAGTACTTC
CASSPTGANEQYF
>TRBV5-1|.|TRBJ1-1|.
TGCGCCAGCAGCCTAGACCGGAACACTGAAGCTTTCTTT
CASSLDRNTEAFF
>TRBV6-4|.|TRBJ2-1|.
TGTGCCAGCAGTGATGAGGGCGGGGGCCTTAAGCAGTTCTTC
CASSDEGGGLKQFF
>TRBV5-1|TRBD1|TRBJ2-5|once
TGCGCCAGCAGCTTGGCAGGGGGCGAAGAGACCCAGTACTTC
CASSLAGGEETQYF
>TRBV9|TRBD2|TRBJ2-5|few
TGTGCCAGCAGCGTAGGGGTAGCGGGAGGGCCTTTGGAGACCCAGTACTTC
CASSVGVAGGPLETQYF
>TRBV4-3|.|TRBJ2-3|.
TGCGCCAGCAGCCAAGAGGGAGGGGGGGGGATTTCGTCGAATACGCAGTATTTT
CASSQEGGGGISSNTQYF
>TRBV2|TRBD1|TRBJ2-3|.
TGTGCCAGCAGGCCCTCGGGACAGGGGGCAAATACGCAGTATTTT
CASRPSGQGANTQYF
>TRBV5-6|TRBD1|TRBJ2-7|few
TGTGCCAGCAGCTTAACAGGGGGCTCAATCTACGAGCAGTACTTC
CASSLTGGSIYEQYF
>TRBV7-8|.|TRBJ1-2|.
TGTGCCAGCAGCCCGCTGAGGACAGCCAACTATGGCTACACCTTC
CASSPLRTANYGYTF
>TRBV6-5|.|TRBJ1-4|few
TGTGCCAGCAGGGGAGGTGAAAAACTGTTTTTT
CASRGGEKLFF
>TRBV7-2|TRBD2|TRBJ2-3|few
TGTGCCAGCACCCCTAGCGGCACTACCACAGATACGCAGTATTTT
CASTPSGTTTDTQYF
>TRBV19|.|TRBJ2-7|.
TGTGCCAGTAATCAGGGCAAGAGCTCCTACGAGCAGTACTTC
CASNQGKSSYEQYF
>TRBV7-6|.|TRBJ2-3|once
TGTGCCAGCAGCTTACCCGGGGTCCAAAGCACAGATACGCAGTATTTT
CASSLPGVQSTDTQYF
>TRBV2|TRBD2|TRBJ2-7|once
TGTGCCAGCAGTAAAGGACTAGCGGGAGAGCAGTACTTC
CASSKGLAGEQYF
>TRBV5-4|.|TRBJ2-5|.
TGTGCCAGCAGCTCCTCAAGGTTAGCGGACTCCCAAGAGACCCAGTACTTC
CASSSSRLADSQETQYF
>TRBV19|.|TRBJ2-3|.
TGTGCCAGTAGTATAGGGCCGACGGGGAGCAGCACAGATACGCAGTATTTT
CASSIGPTGSSTDTQYF
>TRBV6-1|.|TRBJ1-2|.
TGTGCCAGCAGTGGCCCGGGTGGGGAGCACAGTGGCTACACCTTC
CASSGPGGEHSGYTF
>TRBV5-1|TRBD2|TRBJ2-2|.
TGCGCCAGCAGGGGACTAGCGGGGGGGCCGAGCACCGGGGAGCTGTTTTTT
CASRGLAGGPSTGELFF
>TRBV4-3|TRBD1|TRBJ2-4|.
TGCGCCAGCAGCCAAGTTTCCTTTGACAGGGGAGGCAAAAACATTCAGTACTTC
CASSQVSFDRGGKNIQYF
>TRBV21-1|.|TRBJ1-6|.
TGTGCCAGCAGCAAGCCGGACAGGGAGGATTCACCCCTCCACTTT
CASSKPDREDSPLHF
>TRBV11-2|.|TRBJ2-3|once
TGTGCCAGCAGCCCAAGGGGGGGTGGCGGCACAGATACGCAGTATTTT
CASSPRGGGGTDTQYF
>TRBV25-1|.|TRBJ2-3|.
TGTGCCAGCAGTGACGCTAGAACTCTAGATACGCAGTATTTT
CASSDARTLDTQYF
>TRBV6-5|TRBD2|TRBJ2-5|.
TGTGCCAGCAGCCCGACTAGCGGGCAAGAGACCCAGTACTTC
CASSPTSGQETQYF
>TRBV10-2|TRBD2|TRBJ2-7|.
TGCGCCAGCATGGGACTAGGACCTTACGAGCAGTACTTC
CASMGLGPYEQYF
>TRBV7-2|TRBD2|TRBJ2-5|.
TGTGCCAGCAGCTTAAGTGTGACTAGCATAGAGACCCAGTACTTC
CASSLSVTSIETQYF
>TRBV6-1|.|TRBJ2-5|.
TGTGCCAGCAGTGTTCGAGCGGGCGGGCAGGGAGAGACCCAGTACTTC
CASSVRAGGQGETQYF
>TRBV7-9|.|TRBJ2-2|.
TGTGCCAGCAGCCCAACCCGGGCGAACACCGGGGAGCTGTTTTTT
CASSPTRANTGELFF
>TRBV2|TRBD1|TRBJ1-2|.
TGTGCCAGCAGTCCGGGACAGGGCTCGTATGGCTACACCTTC
CASSPGQGSYGYTF
>TRBV28|.|TRBJ2-7|.
TGTGCCAGCAGTTTGGTACAGGGAAACGAGCAGTACTTC
CASSLVQGNEQYF
>TRBV27|.|TRBJ2-4|.
TGTGCCAGCAGATCGACGGGGACCAAAAACATTCAGTACTTC
CASRSTGTKNIQYF
>TRBV6-1|TRBD1|TRBJ1-4|.
TGTGCCAGCAGGCCCGGGACAGCCGGGGTAGAAAAACTGTTTTTT
CASRPGTAGVEKLFF
>TRBV18|TRBD2|TRBJ2-7|.
TGTGCCAGCTCACCCCTCCCTCGAGGAGCGGGAAGCTACGAGCAGTACTTC
CASSPLPRGAGSYEQYF
>TRBV11-2|TRBD1|TRBJ2-7|.
TGTGCCAGCAGCTTAGGGACAGGGGAGTGGAACGAGCAGTACTTC
CASSLGTGEWNEQYF
>TRBV18|.|TRBJ2-7|.
TGTGCCAGCTCACTAGGACAGAACTACGAGCAGTACTTC
CASSLGQNYEQYF
>TRBV6-6|TRBD1|TRBJ1-6|few
TGTGCCAGCAGTCCCAGACAGGGTGGCAACTCTTCACCCCTCCACTTT
CASSPRQGGNSSPLHF
>TRBV6-5|TRBD1|TRBJ2-3|.
TGTGCCAGCAGCCCCAGACAGGGGGCTGGAGATACGCAGTATTTT
CASSPRQGAGDTQYF
>TRBV10-3|TRBD2|TRBJ2-3|.
TGTGCCATCAGTGTAAGGCGGGAGGTAGGCCGCAAAGATACGCAGTATTTT
CAISVRREVGRKDTQYF
>TRBV7-2|.|TRBJ1-5|.
TGTGCCAGCAGCCAAGGGGCAGGGGCGAGCCAGCCCCAGCATTTT
CASSQGAGASQPQHF
>TRBV7-9|.|TRBJ1-6|.
TGTGCCAGCAGCTCCAGACAGGCCCTTAATTCACCCCTCCACTTT
CASSSRQALNSPLHF
>TRBV27|.|TRBJ1-1|few
TGTGCCAGCAGTAAAAGGACAGCGACGAACACTGAAGCTTTCTTT
CASSKRTATNTEAFF
>TRBV19|.|TRBJ2-5|.
TGTGCCAGTTCGATGGAGCTACGCCAAGAGACCCAGTACTTC
CASSMELRQETQYF
>TRBV2|.|TRBJ2-7|.
TGTGCCAGCAGTGAAGGGACTGCGTCACCGTACTTC
CASSEGTASPYF
>TRBV7-2|.|TRBJ1-3|.
TGTGCCAGCACCCCCCAGGGATTCTCTGGAAACACCATATATTTT
CASTPQGFSGNTIYF